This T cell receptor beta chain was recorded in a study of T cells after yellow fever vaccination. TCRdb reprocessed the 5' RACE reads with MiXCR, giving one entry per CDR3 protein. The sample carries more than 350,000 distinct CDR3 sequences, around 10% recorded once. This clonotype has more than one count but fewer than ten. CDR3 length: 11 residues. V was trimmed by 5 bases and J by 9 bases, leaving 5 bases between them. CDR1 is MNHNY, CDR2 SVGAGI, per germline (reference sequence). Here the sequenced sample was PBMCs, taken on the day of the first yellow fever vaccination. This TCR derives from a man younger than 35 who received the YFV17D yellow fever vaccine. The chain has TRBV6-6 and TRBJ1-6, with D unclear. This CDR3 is CASSISSPLHF. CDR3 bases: TGTGCCAGCAGTATCTCTTCACCCCTCCACTTT.